The 25 T cell receptor beta chains in this list originate from one sample, sequenced in a study of monozygotic twins with inflammatory bowel disease. TCRdb reprocessed the 5' RACE reads and keeps a single row for each CDR3 protein, giving no DNA. This sample's table has 150,000 to 200,000 distinct CDR3 sequences. The sample consisted of blood. All receptors derive from a human donor with ulcerative colitis or Crohn's disease, or a healthy co-twin of an affected twin (not recorded which).

This rearrangement joins TRBV12-2 to TRBJ2-5; TCRdb calls TRBD1, which cannot be checked without DNA. TRBV12-2 is described as a pseudogene. The CDR3 has 17 amino acids. The chain's CDR3 is CASRLLGTPVDQETQYF.

The chain joins TRBV30 to TRBJ2-2; TCRdb gives TRBD1 as the D gene, but with no DNA this cannot be confirmed. The CDR3 contains 15 residues. Germline V gives CDR1 GTSNPN, CDR2 SVGIG (reference sequence). The chain's CDR3 is CAWSVWGANTGELFF. The full variable domain, in which reference TRBV30 and TRBJ2-2 provide the parts outside the CDR3, is SQTIHQWPATLVQPVGSPLSLECTVEGTSNPNLYWYRQAAGRGLQLLFYSVGIGQISSEVPQNLSASRPQDRQFILSSKKLLLSDSGFYLCAWSVWGANTGELFFGEGSRLTVL.

V is TRBV5-1 and J is TRBJ1-1; TCRdb outputs TRBD1, but without DNA this stays unchecked. This CDR3 has 16 amino acids. The V gene's germline CDR1 is SGHRS and CDR2 YFSETQ. The CDR3 loop is CASSPGTGGAGTEAFF. Looking up the rest from reference TRBV5-1 and TRBJ1-1 gives the full variable domain: KAGVTQTPRYLIKTRGQQVTLSCSPISGHRSVSWYQQTPGQGLQFLFEYFSETQRNKGNFPGRFSGRQFSNSRSEMNVSTLELGDSALYLCASSPGTGGAGTEAFFGQGTRLTVV.

The V and J genes are TRBV27 and TRBJ2-1; TCRdb returns TRBD1, unconfirmable since there is no DNA. This CDR3 has 17 residues. Per the germline V gene, CDR1 is MNHEY and CDR2 is SMNVEV (reference sequence). CDR3 region: CASSPGTGVPSYNEQFF.

This sequence joins TRBV29-1 and TRBJ1-1; lacking DNA, the TRBD1 call made by TCRdb goes unchecked. CDR3 length equals 11 residues. Germline loops: CDR1 SQVTM, CDR2 ANQGSEA. The CDR3 protein is CSVDGGTEAFF.

The chain couples TRBV4-2 to TRBJ2-3; without DNA, the TCRdb call of TRBD2 cannot be checked. Germline lookup yields CDR1 LGHNA and CDR2 YNFKEQ. This CDR3 spans 19 amino acids. The CDR3 is CASSLAGTSGRGGTDTQYF.

The gene calls are TRBV24-1 and TRBJ1-1; lacking DNA, the TRBD1 call made by TCRdb goes unchecked. The CDR3 sequence is 12 residues long. Germline V gives CDR1 KGHDR, CDR2 SFDVKD. CDR3 amino acids: CATTGTGTEAFF.

V and J are TRBV7-2 and TRBJ2-7; absent DNA, TCRdb's TRBD1 call cannot be checked. The CDR3 extends over 13 amino acids. CDR1 and CDR2 (germline): SGHTA, FQGNSA. The chain's CDR3 is CASSSGQSYGQYF.

This sequence joins TRBV29-1 and TRBJ2-7. This CDR3 spans 14 amino acids. Germline V CDR1 and CDR2: SQVTM, ANQGSEA. This chain's CDR3 is CSVDVSGATYEQYF.

The rearrangement links TRBV28 to TRBJ1-1; TCRdb calls TRBD1, which cannot be checked without DNA. Germline-derived CDR1 and CDR2 are MDHEN and SYDVKM. There are 15 residues in the CDR3. This CDR3 is CASSLMGPMNTEAFF.

The chain uses TRBV6-1 and TRBJ1-1. This CDR3 region has 14 residues. Germline CDR1 is MNHNS and CDR2 is SASEGT. CDR3 region: CASTSGVMNTEAFF.

This rearrangement joins TRBV12-3 or TRBV12-4 to TRBJ1-1; TCRdb outputs TRBD1, but without DNA this stays unchecked. This CDR3 has 12 amino acids. CDR3 region: CASSPGQGRIFF.

The chain links TRBV7-2 to TRBJ2-7; TCRdb outputs TRBD1, but without DNA this stays unchecked. The germline V gene encodes CDR1 SGHTA and CDR2 FQGNSA. The CDR3 runs to 13 residues. This chain's CDR3 is CASKLRTGFEQYF.

The chain has TRBV7-2 and TRBJ1-2; TCRdb indicates TRBD1, and absent DNA this call remains unverified. The V gene's germline CDR1 is SGHTA and CDR2 FQGNSA. The CDR3 contains 14 residues. CDR3 in amino acids: CASSPGQANYGYTF.

V gene TRBV29-1 combines with J gene TRBJ2-1. In germline, CDR1 is SQVTM, CDR2 ANQGSEA. The CDR3 consists of 13 residues. CDR3 sequence: CSVEGILRNEQFF.

This sequence joins TRBV27 and TRBJ2-2; the D call from TCRdb, TRBD2, cannot be confirmed without DNA. Germline CDR1 MNHEY, CDR2 SMNVEV (reference sequence). The CDR3 is 18 amino acids. Here the CDR3 reads CASSLSPRLVGNTGELFF.

The chain couples TRBV14 to TRBJ1-1; lacking DNA, the TRBD1 call made by TCRdb goes unchecked. Germline values: CDR1 SGHDN, CDR2 FVKESK. The CDR3 contains 14 residues. CDR3 sequence reads: CASSLRTGDTEAFF.

This chain connects TRBV30 to TRBJ1-5; TCRdb's D gene call, TRBD1, goes unchecked for lack of DNA. The V gene's germline CDR1 is GTSNPN and CDR2 SVGIG (reference sequence). The CDR3 is 14 residues long. The CDR3: CAWSHSGGEQPQHF.

V usage is TRBV7-2 and J usage is TRBJ1-2. The germline gives CDR1 SGHTA, CDR2 FQGNSA. The CDR3 covers 15 residues. This chain's CDR3 is CASSLEPPPGYGYTF.

V and J are TRBV12-3 or TRBV12-4 and TRBJ1-3; TCRdb's D call of TRBD1 is untestable without DNA. This CDR3 is 14 amino acids long. The CDR3 protein is CASSRTASGNTIYF.

J is TRBJ2-3 and V is TRBV4-3; TCRdb's D call, TRBD1, is unchecked because there is no DNA. Germline V gene lookup returns CDR1 LGHNA and CDR2 YSLEER. There are 16 residues in the CDR3. The CDR3 spells CASSQDTRQGTDTQYF.

The chain has TRBV6-2 or TRBV6-3 and TRBJ1-1. From germline, CDR1 is MNHEY and CDR2 SVGEGT. This CDR3 contains 13 residues. CDR3 in amino acids: CASSYRHALEAFF.

This chain uses TRBV5-1 with TRBJ2-3; as DNA is missing, the TRBD1 call by TCRdb cannot be tested. The CDR3 totals 13 residues. Germline CDR1 is SGHRS and CDR2 is YFSETQ. CDR3 in amino acids: CASTPGGWDTQYF.

The CDR3 is CSARWGGSYEQYF. This rearrangement joins TRBV20-1 to TRBJ2-7; TCRdb indicates TRBD2, and absent DNA this call remains unverified. The CDR3 has 13 residues. Per germline, CDR1 DFQATT and CDR2 SNEGSKA (reference sequence).

The V gene is TRBV7-2, the J gene TRBJ2-3; the D call from TCRdb, TRBD1, cannot be confirmed without DNA. The CDR3 loop spans 14 amino acids. Germline CDR1 reads SGHTA; CDR2 reads FQGNSA. CDR3 region: CASSLWGGGDTQYF.